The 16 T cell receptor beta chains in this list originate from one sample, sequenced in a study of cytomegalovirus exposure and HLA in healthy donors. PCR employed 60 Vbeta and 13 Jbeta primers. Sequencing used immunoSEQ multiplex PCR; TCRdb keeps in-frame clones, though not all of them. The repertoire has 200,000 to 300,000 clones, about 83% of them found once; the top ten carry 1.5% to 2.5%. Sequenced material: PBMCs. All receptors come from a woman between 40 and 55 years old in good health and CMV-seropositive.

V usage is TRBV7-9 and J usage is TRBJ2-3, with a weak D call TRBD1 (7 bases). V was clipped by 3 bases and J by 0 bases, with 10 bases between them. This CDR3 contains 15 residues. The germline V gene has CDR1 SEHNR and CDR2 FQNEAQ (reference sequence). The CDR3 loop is CASSFSGGSTDTQYF. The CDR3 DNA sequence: TGTGCCAGCAGCTTCTCAGGGGGGAGCACAGATACGCAGTATTTT.

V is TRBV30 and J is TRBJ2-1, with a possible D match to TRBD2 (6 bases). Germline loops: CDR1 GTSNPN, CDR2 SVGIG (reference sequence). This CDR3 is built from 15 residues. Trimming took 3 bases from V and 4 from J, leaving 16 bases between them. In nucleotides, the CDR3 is TGTGCCTGGAGCCGCGTATCTGGGGGGTACAATGAGCAGTTCTTC. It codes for CAWSRVSGGYNEQFF.

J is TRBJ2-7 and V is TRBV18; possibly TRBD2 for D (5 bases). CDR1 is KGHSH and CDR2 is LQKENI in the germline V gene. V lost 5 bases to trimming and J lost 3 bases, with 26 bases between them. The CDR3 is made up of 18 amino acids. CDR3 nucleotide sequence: TGTGCCAGCTCATCTGGTGCGACGGGGAAGACCTACGACTACGAGCAGTACTTC. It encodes CASSSGATGKTYDYEQYF.

DNA of the CDR3: TGTGCCAGCAGCCCGAATTGGGGCGTTGAAGCTTTCTTT. Its translation: CASSPNWGVEAFF. V gene TRBV6-6 combines with J gene TRBJ1-1; a possible D gene is TRBD1 (5 bases). Between the trimmed V and J ends, which lost 6 bases and 7 bases, there was a span of 15 bases. This CDR3 contains 13 residues. Germline V gene data show CDR1 as MNHNY and CDR2 as SVGAGI (reference sequence).

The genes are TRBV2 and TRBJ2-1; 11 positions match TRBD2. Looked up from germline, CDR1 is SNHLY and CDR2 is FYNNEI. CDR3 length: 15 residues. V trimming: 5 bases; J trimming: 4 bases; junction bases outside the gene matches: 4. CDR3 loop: CASSPGLAGYNEQFF. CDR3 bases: TGTGCCAGCAGTCCCGGACTAGCGGGTTACAATGAGCAGTTCTTC.

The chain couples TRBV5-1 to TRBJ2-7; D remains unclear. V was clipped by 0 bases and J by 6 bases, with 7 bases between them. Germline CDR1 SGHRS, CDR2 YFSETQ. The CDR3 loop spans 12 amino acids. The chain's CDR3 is CASSLGRVEQYF. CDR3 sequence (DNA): TGCGCCAGCAGCTTGGGTCGGGTCGAGCAGTACTTC.

The CDR3 coding sequence is TGTGCCAGCACCCGGACAGGGGGGAGCAATGAGCAGTTCTTC. Its protein is CASTRTGGSNEQFF. The chain uses TRBV6-5 and TRBJ2-1, with 10 positions matching TRBD1. J lost 6 bases, V lost 7 bases, and 6 bases had no gene match. The germline V gene encodes CDR1 MNHEY and CDR2 SVGAGI. The CDR3 loop spans 14 amino acids.

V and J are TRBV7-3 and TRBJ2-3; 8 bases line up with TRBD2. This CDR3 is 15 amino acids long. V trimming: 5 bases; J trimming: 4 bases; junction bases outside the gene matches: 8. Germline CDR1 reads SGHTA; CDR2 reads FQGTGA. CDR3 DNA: TGTGCCAGCAGCCCGGGGACTAGGCGCGCAGATACGCAGTATTTT. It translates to CASSPGTRRADTQYF.

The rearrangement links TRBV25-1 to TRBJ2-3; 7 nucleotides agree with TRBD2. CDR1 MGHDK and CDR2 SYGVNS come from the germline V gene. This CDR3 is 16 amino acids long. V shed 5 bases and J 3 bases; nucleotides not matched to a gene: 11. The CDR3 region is CASSLPSGGSTDTQYF. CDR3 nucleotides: TGTGCCAGCAGTCTACCATCAGGCGGGAGTACAGATACGCAGTATTTT.

CDR3 loop: CASSRDRGLSFTEAFF. In nucleotides, the CDR3 is TGTGCCAGCAGCCGAGACAGGGGGCTATCATTCACTGAAGCTTTCTTT. The chain recombines TRBV5-6 with TRBJ1-1; 10 nucleotides line up with TRBD1. This CDR3 is built from 16 residues. Per the germline V gene, CDR1 is SGHDT and CDR2 is YYEEEE. V trimming: 4 bases; J trimming: 4 bases; junction bases outside the gene matches: 10. Based on the CDR3 plus reference TRBV5-6 and TRBJ1-1, the full variable domain is DAGVTQSPTHLIKTRGQQVTLRCSPKSGHDTVSWYQQALGQGPQFIFQYYEEEERQRGNFPDRFSGHQFPNYSSELNVNALLLGDSALYLCASSRDRGLSFTEAFFGQGTRLTVV.

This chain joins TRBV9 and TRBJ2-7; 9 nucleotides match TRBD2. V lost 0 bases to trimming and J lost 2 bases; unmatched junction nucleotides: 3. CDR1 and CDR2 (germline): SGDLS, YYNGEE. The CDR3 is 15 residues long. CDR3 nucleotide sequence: TGTGCCAGCAGCGTAGATTCTAGCGGGACCTACGAGCAGTACTTC. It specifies CASSVDSSGTYEQYF. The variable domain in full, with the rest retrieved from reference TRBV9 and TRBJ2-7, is DSGVTQTPKHLITATGQRVTLRCSPRSGDLSVYWYQQSLDQGLQFLIQYYNGEERAKGNILERFSAQQFPDLHSELNLSSLELGDSALYFCASSVDSSGTYEQYFGPGTRLTVT.

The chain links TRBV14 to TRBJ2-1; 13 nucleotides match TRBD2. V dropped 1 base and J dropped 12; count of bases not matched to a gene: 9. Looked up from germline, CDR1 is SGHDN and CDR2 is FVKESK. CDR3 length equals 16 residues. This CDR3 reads CASSQAWTSGRGGQFF. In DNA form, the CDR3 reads TGTGCCAGCAGCCAAGCTTGGACTAGCGGGAGAGGTGGGCAGTTCTTC.

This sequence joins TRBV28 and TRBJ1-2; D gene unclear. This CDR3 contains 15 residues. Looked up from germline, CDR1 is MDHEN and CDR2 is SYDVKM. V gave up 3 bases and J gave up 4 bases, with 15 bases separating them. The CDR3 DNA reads TGTGCCAGCAGTTTCCGGGAGGAGAGCACCTATGGCTACACCTTC. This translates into CASSFREESTYGYTF.

This CDR3 reads CASRSPGGPNEQFF. The DNA for the CDR3 is TGTGCCAGCAGGTCGCCAGGGGGTCCCAATGAGCAGTTCTTC. This chain joins TRBV7-3 and TRBJ2-1; 7 positions match TRBD1. Germline CDR1 reads SGHTA; CDR2 reads FQGTGA. The CDR3 contains 14 residues. V lost 6 bases, J lost 6 bases, and 8 bases stayed unmatched.

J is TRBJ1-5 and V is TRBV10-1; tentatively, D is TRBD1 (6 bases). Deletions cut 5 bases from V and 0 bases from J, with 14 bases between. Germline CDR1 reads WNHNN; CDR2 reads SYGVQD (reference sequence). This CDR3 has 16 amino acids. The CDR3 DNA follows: TGCGCCAGCAGTAGGGGGGAGGGAAATAGCAATCAGCCCCAGCATTTT. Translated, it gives CASSRGEGNSNQPQHF.

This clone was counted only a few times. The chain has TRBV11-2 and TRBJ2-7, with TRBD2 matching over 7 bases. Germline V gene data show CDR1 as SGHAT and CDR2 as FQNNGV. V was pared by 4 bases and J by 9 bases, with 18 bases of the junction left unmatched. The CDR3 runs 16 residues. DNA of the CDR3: TGTGCCAGCAGCTCTGGTGTTGCGGGAGCGTCGGTGGTGCAGTACTTC. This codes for CASSSGVAGASVVQYF.